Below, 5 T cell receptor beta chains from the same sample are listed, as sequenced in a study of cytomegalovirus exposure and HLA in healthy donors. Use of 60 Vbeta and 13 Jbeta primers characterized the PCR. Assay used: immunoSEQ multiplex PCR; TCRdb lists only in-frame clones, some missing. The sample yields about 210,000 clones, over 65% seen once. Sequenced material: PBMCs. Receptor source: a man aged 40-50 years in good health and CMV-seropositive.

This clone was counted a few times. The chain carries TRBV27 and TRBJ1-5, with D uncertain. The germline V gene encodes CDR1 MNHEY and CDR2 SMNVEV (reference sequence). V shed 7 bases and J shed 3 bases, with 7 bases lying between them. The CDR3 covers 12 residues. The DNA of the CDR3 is TGTGCCAGCAACTTATACAATCAGCCCCAGCATTTT. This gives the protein CASNLYNQPQHF.

CDR3: CASRTVGQSEAFF. In nucleotides, the CDR3 is TGTGCCAGCAGGACTGTGGGGCAGTCTGAAGCTTTCTTT. The chain has TRBV27 and TRBJ1-1, with D possibly matching TRBD1 (5 bases). V lost 6 bases and J lost 6, with 14 bases in between. Germline CDR1 reads MNHEY; CDR2 reads SMNVEV (reference sequence). The CDR3 has 13 amino acids.

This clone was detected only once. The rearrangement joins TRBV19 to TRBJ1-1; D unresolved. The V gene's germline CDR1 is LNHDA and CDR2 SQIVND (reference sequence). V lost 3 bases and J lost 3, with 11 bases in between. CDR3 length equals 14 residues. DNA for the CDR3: TGTGCCAGTAGTATCGCCGGAGAGTACACTGAAGCTTTCTTT. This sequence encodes CASSIAGEYTEAFF.

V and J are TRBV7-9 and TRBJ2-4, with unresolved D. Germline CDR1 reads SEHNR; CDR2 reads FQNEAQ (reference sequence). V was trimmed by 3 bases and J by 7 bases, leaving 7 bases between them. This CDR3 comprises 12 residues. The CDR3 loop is CASSFRLNIQYF. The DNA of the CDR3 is TGTGCCAGCAGCTTCAGACTGAACATTCAGTACTTC. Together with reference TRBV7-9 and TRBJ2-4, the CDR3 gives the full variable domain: DTGVSQNPRHKITKRGQNVTFRCDPISEHNRLYWYRQTLGQGPEFLTYFQNEAQLEKSRLLSDRFSAERPKGSFSTLEIQRTEQGDSAMYLCASSFRLNIQYFGAGTRLSVL.

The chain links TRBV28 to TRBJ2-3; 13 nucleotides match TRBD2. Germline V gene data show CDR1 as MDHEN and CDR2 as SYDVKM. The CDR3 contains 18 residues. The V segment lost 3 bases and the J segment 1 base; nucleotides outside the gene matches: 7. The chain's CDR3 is CASSFRTSGSLGTDTQYF. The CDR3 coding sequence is TGTGCCAGCAGTTTCCGGACTAGCGGGAGTTTGGGCACAGATACGCAGTATTTT.